Shown below are 6 T cell receptor beta chains from a single sample sequenced in a study of shared clonotypes between healthy human individuals. Assay: immunoSEQ multiplex PCR; the TCRdb copy retains only in-frame clones and omits some. This table holds 800,000 to 950,000 clones, roughly 96% found once. The naive CD8 fraction comprised CD45RO-negative cells positively selected for CCR7 and excluded terminally differentiated effector memory CD45RA+ cells. Sample: naive CD8+ T cells sorted from blood. The receptor source for this set is a man younger than 45 in good health.

The rearrangement uses TRBV4-1 and TRBJ1-4, with D perhaps matching TRBD1 (6 bases). Per germline, CDR1 MGHRA and CDR2 YSYEKL. The CDR3 has 14 amino acids. The germline V and J ends were trimmed by 1 base and 8 bases, with 11 bases remaining between them. This CDR3 is CASSQAGGLEKLFF. The CDR3 coding sequence is TGCGCCAGCAGCCAAGCGGGGGGCCTGGAAAAACTGTTTTTT.

This chain uses TRBV27 with TRBJ1-6; no definite D call. V was clipped by 5 bases and J by 7 bases, with 15 bases between them. Germline loops: CDR1 MNHEY, CDR2 SMNVEV (reference sequence). The CDR3 has 15 amino acids. CDR3 amino acids: CASSTPGGANSPLHF. CDR3 bases: TGTGCCAGCAGTACCCCAGGAGGCGCAAATTCACCCCTCCACTTT.

This rearrangement joins TRBV28 to TRBJ1-5; D uncertain. Germline assignment: CDR1 MDHEN and CDR2 SYDVKM. The CDR3 is 12 residues long. V lost 8 bases, J lost 5 bases, and 10 bases lay in between. The CDR3 protein is CASEPGDQPQHF. The CDR3 DNA reads as TGTGCCAGCGAGCCAGGCGATCAGCCCCAGCATTTT.

The chain links TRBV10-1 to TRBJ2-5, with D unclear. The V end lost 3 bases, the J end lost 0 bases, and 17 bases lay between the germline ends. Germline-derived CDR1 and CDR2 are WNHNN and SYGVQD (reference sequence). The CDR3 contains 17 residues. The CDR3 sequence is CASSDGYQTINQETQYF. The CDR3 DNA is TGCGCCAGCAGTGATGGCTACCAGACAATCAACCAAGAGACCCAGTACTTC.

This clone was counted a few times. The rearrangement links TRBV27 to TRBJ2-3; 8 bases map to TRBD2. Germline assignment: CDR1 MNHEY and CDR2 SMNVEV (reference sequence). V shed 6 bases, J shed 0 bases, and the junction held 5 bases outside the gene matches. CDR3 length: 15 residues. The CDR3 DNA is TGTGCCAGCAGCCTAGCGGGCTCTAGCACAGATACGCAGTATTTT. It is translated as CASSLAGSSTDTQYF.

The V and J genes are TRBV4-1 and TRBJ2-2, with D possibly TRBD1 on 5 matching bases. V was shortened by 0 bases and J by 7 bases, with 12 bases between the two germline ends. The CDR3 sequence is 15 residues long. Germline assignment: CDR1 MGHRA and CDR2 YSYEKL. CDR3 sequence: CASSQEGGAFGELFF. Written as DNA, the CDR3 is TGCGCCAGCAGCCAAGAAGGTGGGGCTTTCGGGGAGCTGTTTTTT.